Below, 3 T cell receptor beta chains from the same sample are listed, as sequenced in a study of blood T cells in healthy people across ages. Together with a sample-barcoded 5' primer, a J-beta primer mix was included in a second PCR lasting about 7 to 11 cycles. A single record per CDR3 protein comes from TCRdb applying MiXCR to the 5' RACE reads. The sample carries 800,000 or so distinct CDR3 sequences, about 59% recorded once. The sample was blood. The receptors were gathered from a man aged 25 to 40 in good health.

Details on this clonotype: Germline is not matched at one junction end, which may reflect a read error. This chain connects TRBV4-3 to TRBJ2-4; a weak D match, TRBD2 (6 bases). The CDR3 runs to 16 residues. The germline gives CDR1 LGHNA, CDR2 YSLEER. The CDR3 region has the DNA TGCGCCAACAGCCCCGGGACTCAGAGTGGCAAAAACATTCAGTACTTC. It codes for CANSPGTQSGKNIQYF.

The count of this clonotype is one. CDR3 region: CASTRTPGQGSYEQYF. Written as DNA, the CDR3 is TGTGCCAGCACCCGAACCCCGGGACAGGGATCCTACGAGCAGTACTTC. The V gene is TRBV6-2 or TRBV6-3, the J gene TRBJ2-7; TRBD1 matches at 9 bases. CDR1 and CDR2 (germline): MNHEY, SVGEGT. CDR3 size: 16 residues. With 7 bases clipped from V and 1 base from J, the junction kept 11 bases outside the gene matches.

The rearrangement links TRBV13 to TRBJ1-1; D is uncertain. V lost 4 bases, J lost 1 base, and 10 bases lay in between. The CDR3 spans 14 residues. Per germline, CDR1 PRHDT and CDR2 FYEKMQ (reference sequence). The CDR3 reads CASSSRLWNTEAFF. In nucleotides, the CDR3 is TGTGCCAGCAGCTCGCGGTTGTGGAACACTGAAGCTTTCTTT.